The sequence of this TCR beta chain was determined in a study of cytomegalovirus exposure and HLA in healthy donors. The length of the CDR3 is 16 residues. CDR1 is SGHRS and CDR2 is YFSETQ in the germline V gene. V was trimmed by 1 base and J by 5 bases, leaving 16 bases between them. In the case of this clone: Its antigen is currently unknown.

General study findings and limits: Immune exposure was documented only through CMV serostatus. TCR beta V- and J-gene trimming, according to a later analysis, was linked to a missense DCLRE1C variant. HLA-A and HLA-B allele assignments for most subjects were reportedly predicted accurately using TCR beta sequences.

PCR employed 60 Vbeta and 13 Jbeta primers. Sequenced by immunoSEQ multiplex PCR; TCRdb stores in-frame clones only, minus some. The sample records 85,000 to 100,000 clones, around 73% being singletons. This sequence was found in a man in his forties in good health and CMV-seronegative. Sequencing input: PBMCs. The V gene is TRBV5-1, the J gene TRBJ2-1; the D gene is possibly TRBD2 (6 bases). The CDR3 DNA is TGCGCCAGCAGCTTGATGGCCAGCGGGTCGGACAATGAGCAGTTCTTC. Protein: CASSLMASGSDNEQFF. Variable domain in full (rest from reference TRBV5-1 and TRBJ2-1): KAGVTQTPRYLIKTRGQQVTLSCSPISGHRSVSWYQQTPGQGLQFLFEYFSETQRNKGNFPGRFSGRQFSNSRSEMNVSTLELGDSALYLCASSLMASGSDNEQFFGPGTRLTVL.